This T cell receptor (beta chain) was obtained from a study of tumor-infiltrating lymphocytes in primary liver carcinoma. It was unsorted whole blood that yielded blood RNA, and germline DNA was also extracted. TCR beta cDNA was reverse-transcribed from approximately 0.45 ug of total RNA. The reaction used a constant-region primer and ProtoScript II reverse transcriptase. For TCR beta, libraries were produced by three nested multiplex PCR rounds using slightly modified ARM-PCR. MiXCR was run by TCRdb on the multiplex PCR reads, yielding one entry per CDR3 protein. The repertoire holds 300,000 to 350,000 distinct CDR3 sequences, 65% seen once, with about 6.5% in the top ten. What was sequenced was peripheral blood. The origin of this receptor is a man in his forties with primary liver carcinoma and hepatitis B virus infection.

The CDR3 loop reads CASSRGSLEGTIPYEQYF. The CDR3 bases are TGTGCCAGCAGCCGAGGGTCACTAGAGGGAACAATTCCCTACGAGCAGTACTTC. The V gene is TRBV11-2, the J gene TRBJ2-7; D may be TRBD2 (5 bases). The CDR3 runs to 18 residues. The V gene's germline CDR1 is SGHAT and CDR2 FQNNGV. V was trimmed by 5 bases and J by 2 bases, leaving 25 bases between them.